Following are 27 T cell receptor beta chains from one sample sequenced in a study of OX40 agonist ivuxolimab in advanced cancers. Profiled with immunoSEQ multiplex PCR; TCRdb holds only in-frame clones, not every one. The sample gives tens of thousands of clones, roughly 85% of which show up once; under 0.65% is in the top ten. The material sequenced was CD4+ or CD8+ T cells sorted from blood, taken in a trial of the OX40 agonist ivuxolimab. Receptor source: an adult with an advanced solid tumor such as melanoma, head and neck, liver or kidney cancer.

This clone showed up just a few times. V is TRBV7-2 and J is TRBJ2-1; D perhaps matches TRBD1 (5 bases). CDR3 length equals 14 residues. Per the germline V gene, CDR1 is SGHTA and CDR2 is FQGNSA. Trimming removed 6 bases from V and 3 bases from J, with 12 bases in between. DNA of the CDR3: TGTGCCAGCAGACCCCGCAGGGTCTACAATGAGCAGTTCTTC. Encoded protein: CASRPRRVYNEQFF.

This clone was seen a handful of times. This chain uses TRBV7-6 with TRBJ2-7; the D gene is possibly TRBD2 (7 bases). The CDR3 extends over 15 amino acids. Germline values: CDR1 SGHVS, CDR2 FNYEAQ. Trimming left V 1 base short and J 4 bases short, with 14 bases between. This CDR3 is CASSLVGGRGYEQYF. CDR3 DNA: TGTGCCAGCAGCTTAGTGGGGGGGCGCGGGTACGAGCAGTACTTC.

In this sample, this clone turned up a few times. The rearrangement uses TRBV7-3 and TRBJ2-7, with 7 positions matching TRBD2. CDR1 and CDR2 (germline): SGHTA, FQGTGA. V was clipped by 8 bases and J by 6 bases; unmatched bases: 7. The CDR3 has 12 amino acids. The CDR3 sequence: CASGTGGSEQYF. CDR3 coding DNA: TGTGCCAGCGGTACGGGAGGTTCCGAGCAGTACTTC.

The rearrangement uses TRBV12-5 and TRBJ2-3, with D possibly matching TRBD1 (5 bases). V was cut by 5 bases and J by 2 bases, with 14 bases left in between. Germline V CDR1 and CDR2: LGHNT, FRNRAP. This CDR3 is 15 amino acids long. The CDR3 nucleotides are TGTGCTAGTGGTGGGGATACAGGAGTCACAGATACGCAGTATTTT. This gives the protein CASGGDTGVTDTQYF.

This chain joins TRBV10-3 and TRBJ2-1; D remains ambiguous. Germline V gene data show CDR1 as ENHRY and CDR2 as SYGVKD. The CDR3 has 13 residues. The V and J ends lost 7 bases and 5 bases respectively, with 12 bases between them. CDR3 protein: CAITQTRDNEQFF. In nucleotides, the CDR3 is TGTGCCATCACCCAGACCCGAGACAATGAGCAGTTCTTC.

This chain connects TRBV10-3 to TRBJ2-7, with D possibly TRBD1 on 5 matching bases. Germline CDR1 ENHRY, CDR2 SYGVKD. The CDR3 contains 15 residues. V shed 2 bases and J shed 0 bases, with 11 bases lying between them. CDR3 nucleotide sequence: TGTGCCATCAGTGAGGGATACAGGAGCTCCTACGAGCAGTACTTC. It translates to CAISEGYRSSYEQYF.

V and J are TRBV5-1 and TRBJ2-3; D unresolved. Germline values: CDR1 SGHRS, CDR2 YFSETQ. V shed 3 bases and J shed 4 bases, with 9 bases lying between them. The CDR3 totals 13 residues. The DNA for the CDR3 is TGCGCCAGCAGCTGGCAGGAGTCAGATACGCAGTATTTT. Its protein is CASSWQESDTQYF.

The chain couples TRBV10-3 to TRBJ2-5; 7 nucleotides agree with TRBD1. There are 12 residues in the CDR3. Unmatched junction bases numbered 4, after V lost 10 bases and J lost 2 bases. Germline V gene lookup returns CDR1 ENHRY and CDR2 SYGVKD. The CDR3 DNA reads as TGTGCCACCACAGGGGAACAAGAGACCCAGTACTTC. Translation: CATTGEQETQYF.

This clone was counted at least ten times. This chain links TRBV2 with TRBJ2-7; 7 nucleotides match TRBD1. From germline, CDR1 is SNHLY and CDR2 FYNNEI. The CDR3 covers 15 residues. V lost 4 bases and J lost 5; bases outside the gene matches: 11. The CDR3 loop reads CASSAWTGGRDEQYF. The CDR3 DNA follows: TGTGCCAGCAGTGCCTGGACAGGAGGTAGGGACGAGCAGTACTTC.

The chain joins TRBV27 to TRBJ2-1; D is unclear. Germline CDR1 is MNHEY and CDR2 is SMNVEV (reference sequence). The CDR3 is made up of 13 amino acids. Trimming shortened V by 5 bases and J by 8 bases, and 13 bases separated the two germline ends. The CDR3: CASSVLVYDEQFF. The CDR3 bases are TGTGCCAGCAGTGTTCTAGTGTACGATGAGCAGTTCTTC.

This chain's CDR3 is CASSEAVGSIGYGYTF. CDR3 coding DNA: TGTGCCAGCAGTGAAGCGGTGGGGTCAATCGGCTATGGCTACACCTTC. The rearrangement joins TRBV6-1 to TRBJ1-2; no clear D. V lost 0 bases to trimming and J lost 4 bases, with 15 bases between them. This CDR3 region has 16 residues. Looked up from germline, CDR1 is MNHNS and CDR2 is SASEGT.

The chain carries TRBV7-8 and TRBJ1-4; maybe TRBD1 (6 bases). Between the trimmed V and J ends, which lost 5 bases and 9 bases, there was a span of 13 bases. The CDR3 extends over 13 amino acids. In germline, CDR1 is SGHVS, CDR2 FQNEAQ. CDR3 in amino acids: CASSILTGQKLFF. The CDR3 DNA follows: TGTGCCAGCAGCATCTTGACAGGTCAAAAACTGTTTTTT.

The V gene is TRBV28, the J gene TRBJ1-5, with unresolved D. V was pared by 0 bases and J by 2 bases, with 8 bases between. Germline CDR1 MDHEN, CDR2 SYDVKM. This CDR3 spans 15 amino acids. CDR3: CASSLWGGGNQPQHF. For the CDR3, the DNA is TGTGCCAGCAGTTTATGGGGCGGAGGCAATCAGCCCCAGCATTTT.

This clone was seen a handful of times. The chain uses TRBV9 and TRBJ2-7, with D maybe TRBD1 (6 bases). The CDR3 runs 14 residues. V gave up 4 bases and J gave up 4 bases, with 15 bases separating them. The germline V gene has CDR1 SGDLS and CDR2 YYNGEE. For the CDR3, the DNA is TGTGCCAGCAGCCCTCGGACAGCCCCATACGAGCAGTACTTC. Its protein product is CASSPRTAPYEQYF.

V is TRBV11-2 and J is TRBJ2-3; D unclear. CDR3 length: 15 amino acids. Per germline, CDR1 SGHAT and CDR2 FQNNGV. V dropped 0 bases and J dropped 2 bases, with 9 bases sitting between them. CDR3 coding DNA: TGTGCCAGCAGCTTAGAGGGCAGGCACACAGATACGCAGTATTTT. This translates into CASSLEGRHTDTQYF.

The CDR3 loop reads CASSIGAGGPGEQFF. CDR3 DNA: TGTGCCAGTAGTATAGGGGCGGGAGGGCCAGGTGAGCAGTTCTTC. The chain has TRBV19 and TRBJ2-1; 9 nucleotides match TRBD2. The CDR3 consists of 15 residues. Germline lookup yields CDR1 LNHDA and CDR2 SQIVND (reference sequence). The V gene end was trimmed by 1 base and the J gene end by 9 bases; junction bases not matched to a gene: 7.

CDR3 amino acids: CASAGTAYEQYF. CDR3 in DNA: TGTGCCAGCGCCGGGACAGCCTACGAGCAGTACTTC. The rearrangement uses TRBV6-6 and TRBJ2-7; 7 bases fit TRBD1. The length of the CDR3 is 12 residues. Germline loops: CDR1 MNHNY, CDR2 SVGAGI (reference sequence). V was clipped by 8 bases and J by 2 bases; unmatched bases: 3.

The chain couples TRBV7-9 to TRBJ2-5; D is unresolved. The CDR3 has 12 amino acids. The V end was cut by 11 bases, the J end by 4 bases, with 14 bases between. CDR1 SEHNR and CDR2 FQNEAQ come from the germline V gene (reference sequence). The CDR3 DNA reads as TGTGCCTTTGGATCAGGCTCAGAGACCCAGTACTTC. The encoded protein is CAFGSGSETQYF.

This clone was recorded a few times. J is TRBJ2-6 and V is TRBV10-3; the D gene is possibly TRBD2 (6 bases). This CDR3 spans 15 amino acids. In germline, CDR1 is ENHRY, CDR2 SYGVKD. V lost 2 bases and J 6 bases, leaving 11 bases between the germline ends. CDR3: CAISEQPREANVLTF. As DNA, the CDR3 is TGTGCCATCAGTGAGCAGCCGCGGGAGGCCAACGTCCTGACTTTC.

The chain is built from TRBV7-2 and TRBJ2-7; 9 bases agree with TRBD2. CDR3 size: 14 residues. Germline V gene sequence: CDR1 SGHTA, CDR2 FQGNSA. Trimming at V came to 2 bases and at J to 5 bases, leaving 4 bases not matched to a gene. The DNA for the CDR3 is TGTGCCAGCAGCTTAAATAGCGGGAGCGACGAGCAGTACTTC. Amino acid sequence: CASSLNSGSDEQYF.

The V gene is TRBV5-1, the J gene TRBJ2-7, with a tentative D call TRBD1 (6 bases). The germline V gene encodes CDR1 SGHRS and CDR2 YFSETQ. The CDR3 loop spans 17 amino acids. Trimming left V 2 bases short and J 6 bases short, with 24 bases between. This CDR3 is CASSLRSGDATPFEQYF. CDR3 coding DNA: TGCGCCAGCAGCTTAAGGTCAGGGGACGCCACGCCTTTCGAGCAGTACTTC.

This sequence joins TRBV5-1 and TRBJ1-1; D ambiguous. Germline CDR1 reads SGHRS; CDR2 reads YFSETQ. Trimming took off 0 bases at V and 1 base at J, with 10 bases between the two ends. This CDR3 region has 15 residues. The CDR3 sequence is CASSLAGLGNTEAFF. For the CDR3, the DNA is TGCGCCAGCAGCTTGGCGGGGTTGGGGAACACTGAAGCTTTCTTT.

The chain couples TRBV7-2 to TRBJ1-4; D call uncertain. In germline, CDR1 is SGHTA, CDR2 FQGNSA. The V end lost 1 base, the J end lost 8 bases, and 8 bases lay between the germline ends. The CDR3 totals 13 residues. CDR3 loop: CASSLVREEKLFF. For the CDR3, the DNA is TGTGCCAGCAGCTTAGTTCGAGAGGAAAAACTGTTTTTT.

The genes are TRBV5-1 and TRBJ1-4, with D perhaps matching TRBD1 (5 bases). The V end was cut by 4 bases, the J end by 0 bases, with 13 bases between. The CDR3 contains 16 residues. CDR1 SGHRS and CDR2 YFSETQ come from the germline V gene. The CDR3 nucleotides read TGCGCCAGCAGCGGGGGTTCCGGGACAACTAATGAAAAACTGTTTTTT. Encoded protein: CASSGGSGTTNEKLFF.

The chain couples TRBV5-6 to TRBJ2-1; D not resolved. V lost 4 bases, J lost 7 bases, and 15 bases lay in between. Germline CDR1 and CDR2: SGHDT and YYEEEE. The CDR3 is 14 amino acids. CDR3 amino acids: CASSRKSSWNEQFF. The CDR3 DNA follows: TGTGCCAGCAGCCGGAAGTCGTCCTGGAATGAGCAGTTCTTC.

J is TRBJ1-2 and V is TRBV5-1; a possible D gene is TRBD1 (5 bases). Trimming removed 0 bases from V and 0 bases from J, with 12 bases in between. The CDR3 runs to 16 residues. Germline V gives CDR1 SGHRS, CDR2 YFSETQ. CDR3 DNA: TGCGCCAGCAGCTTGGTACTGGGGGAAACTAACTATGGCTACACCTTC. Translation: CASSLVLGETNYGYTF.

Only one count was recorded for this clone. J is TRBJ1-2 and V is TRBV19, with 8 bases identical to TRBD1. The V gene end was trimmed by 6 bases and the J gene end by 6 bases; junction bases not matched to a gene: 12. The germline V gene encodes CDR1 LNHDA and CDR2 SQIVND (reference sequence). CDR3 length: 15 residues. CDR3 DNA: TGTGCCAGTAGGGTTGCCGGACAGGGACGGGATGGCTACACCTTC. Its protein is CASRVAGQGRDGYTF.